This T cell receptor beta chain was captured in a study of cytomegalovirus exposure and HLA in healthy donors. While unrecorded immune exposures were likely, the donors were nominally healthy when sampled. The CDR3 loop spans 14 amino acids. Trimming cost V 6 bases and J 1 base, with 12 bases left between them. Germline V CDR1 and CDR2: SNHLY, FYNNEI. To note about this clone: Its antigen remains unidentified.

13 Jbeta primers and 60 Vbeta primers were used for the PCR. Repertoires were generated with immunoSEQ multiplex PCR, while TCRdb's copy carries only in-frame clones and drops some. Here the sample spans approximately 170,000 clones, roughly 76% being singletons. Study-wide findings and caveats: Some V segments, including TRBV6-2 and TRBV6-3, were excluded as indistinguishable. Previous analysis showed most TCR beta V segments were productive about 90% or about 30% of the time.

This sequence joins TRBV2 and TRBJ1-1, with D unresolved. The source material was PBMCs. This receptor was obtained from a human donor in good health. CDR3 DNA: TGTGCCAGCAGACCTGACACCTCGAACACTGAAGCTTTCTTT. Translated: CASRPDTSNTEAFF. Variable domain in full (rest from reference TRBV2 and TRBJ1-1): EPEVTQTPSHQVTQMGQEVILRCVPISNHLYFYWYRQILGQKVEFLVSFYNNEISEKSEIFDDQFSVERPDGSNFTLKIRSTKLEDSAMYFCASRPDTSNTEAFFGQGTRLTVV.